This T cell receptor beta chain was sequenced during a study of CD8 T cells in Susac syndrome. The authors reverse transcribed roughly 0.5 to 1 ug RNA with random hexamers. Amplification of TCR beta CDR3 by immunoSEQ multiplex PCR spanned 54 Vbeta and 13 Jbeta. TCRdb processed the immunoSEQ multiplex PCR reads anew with MiXCR; each CDR3 protein has one entry. The repertoire holds some 150,000 distinct CDR3 sequences, with 95% as singletons. Negative isolation was used for CD8+ and CD4+ T cells and FACS enrichment for TEMRA cells. V lost 4 bases and J lost 0, with 9 bases in between. The germline V gene encodes CDR1 KGHSH and CDR2 LQKENI. CDR3 length: 14 residues.

The origin of this receptor is a human donor with multiple sclerosis. The sequencing input was CD8+ T cells from PBMCs. The rearrangement uses TRBV18 and TRBJ1-2; D is unresolved. CDR3 sequence reads: CASSQDGPNYGYTF. The CDR3 nucleotides read TGTGCCAGCTCACAGGACGGCCCTAACTATGGCTACACCTTC.